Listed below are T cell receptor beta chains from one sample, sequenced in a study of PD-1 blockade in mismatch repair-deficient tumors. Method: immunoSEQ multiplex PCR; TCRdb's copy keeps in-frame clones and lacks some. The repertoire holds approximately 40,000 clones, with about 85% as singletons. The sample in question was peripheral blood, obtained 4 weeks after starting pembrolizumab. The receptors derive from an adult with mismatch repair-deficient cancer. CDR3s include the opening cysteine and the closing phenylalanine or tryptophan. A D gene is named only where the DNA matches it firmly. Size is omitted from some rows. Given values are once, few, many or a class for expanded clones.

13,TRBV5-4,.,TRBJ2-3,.,TGTGCCAGCAGCCCGTGGGACGCAGATACGCAGTATTTT,CASSPWDADTQYF
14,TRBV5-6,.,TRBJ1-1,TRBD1,TGTGCCAGCAGCTGGACAGGGGTGAACACTGAAGCTTTCTTT,CASSWTGVNTEAFF
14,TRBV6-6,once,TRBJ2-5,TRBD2,TGTGCCAGCAGTTACTCGAGCGGGGGGGAGACCCAGTACTTC,CASSYSSGGETQYF
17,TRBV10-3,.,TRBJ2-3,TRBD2,TGTGCCATCAGTGGGAGGGGGGGCAAAGCGGGAGCAGATACGCAGTATTTT,CAISGRGGKAGADTQYF
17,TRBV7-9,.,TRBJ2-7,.,TGTGCCAGCAGCCATACCCCGGGTAGTAACACGCGGTACGAGCAGTACTTC,CASSHTPGSNTRYEQYF
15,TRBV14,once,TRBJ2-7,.,TGTGCCAGCAGCCAAGCGCTCTCCCCCTCCTACGAGCAGTACTTC,CASSQALSPSYEQYF
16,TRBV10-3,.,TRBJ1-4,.,TGTGCCATCTACCGGGGCCCCTATTCAACTAATGAAAAACTGTTTTTT,CAIYRGPYSTNEKLFF
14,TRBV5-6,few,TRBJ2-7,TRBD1,TGTGCCAGCAGCTCGGGACAGGGGAACCACGAGCAGTACTTC,CASSSGQGNHEQYF
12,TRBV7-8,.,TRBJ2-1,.,TGTGCCAGCAGCTACCAGGGCAATGAGCAGTTCTTC,CASSYQGNEQFF
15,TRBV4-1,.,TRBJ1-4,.,TGCGCCAGCAGCCGACCTGGAGGGATCGGAGAAAAACTGTTTTTT,CASSRPGGIGEKLFF
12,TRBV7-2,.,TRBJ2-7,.,TGTGCCAGCAGCCTTACAATTTACGAGCAGTACTTC,CASSLTIYEQYF
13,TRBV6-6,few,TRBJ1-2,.,TGTGCCAGCAGTTTACGTTTACATGAAGGCTACACCTTC,CASSLRLHEGYTF
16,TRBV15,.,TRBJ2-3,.,TGTGCCACCAGCAGAGGGGCTATTGCTAGCACAGATACGCAGTATTTT,CATSRGAIASTDTQYF
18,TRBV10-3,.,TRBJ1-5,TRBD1,TGTGCCATCAGTGAGTCGATTCCCGTTACAGGGGGCAGCCAGCCCCAGCATTTT,CAISESIPVTGGSQPQHF
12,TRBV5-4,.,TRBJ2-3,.,TGTGCCAGCAGCTTAAGGTCAGATACGCAGTATTTT,CASSLRSDTQYF
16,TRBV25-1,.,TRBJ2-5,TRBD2,TGTGCCAGCAGCTTAGCGGGAGGCTCGGTGGGAGAGACCCAGTACTTC,CASSLAGGSVGETQYF
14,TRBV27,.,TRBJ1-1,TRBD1,TGTGCCAGCAGTCAGGGACAGCCCAACACTGAAGCTTTCTTT,CASSQGQPNTEAFF
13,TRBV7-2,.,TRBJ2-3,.,TGTGCCAGCAGGTCGGGGGCCTCTGATACGCAGTATTTT,CASRSGASDTQYF
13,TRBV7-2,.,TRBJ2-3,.,TGTGCCAGCAGCCCCCAGGGGACAGATACGCAGTATTTT,CASSPQGTDTQYF
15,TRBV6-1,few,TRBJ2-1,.,TGTGCCAGCAGTGAAAGAGGGGAACCCTACAATGAGCAGTTCTTC,CASSERGEPYNEQFF
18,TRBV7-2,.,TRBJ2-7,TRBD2,TGTGCCAGCAGCCGAGCCGGGACTAGCGGGAGTGACACCTACGAGCAGTACTTC,CASSRAGTSGSDTYEQYF
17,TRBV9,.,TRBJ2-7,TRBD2,TGTGCCAGCAGCGTACTAGCGGGAGGGCCCACCGACTACGAGCAGTACTTC,CASSVLAGGPTDYEQYF
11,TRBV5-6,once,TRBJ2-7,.,TGTGCCAGCAGCTTAGGACACGAGCAGTACTTC,CASSLGHEQYF
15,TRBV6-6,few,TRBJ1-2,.,TGTGCCAGCAGTTACTCGTACAGCGGAAACTATGGCTACACCTTC,CASSYSYSGNYGYTF
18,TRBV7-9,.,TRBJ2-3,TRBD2,TGTGCCAGCAGCTCCGAGTTTCCTAGCGGGAGGGTAGAAGATACGCAGTATTTT,CASSSEFPSGRVEDTQYF
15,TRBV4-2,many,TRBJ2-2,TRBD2,TGTGCCAGCAGCCGACTAGCGGGAGACACCGGGGAGCTGTTTTTT,CASSRLAGDTGELFF
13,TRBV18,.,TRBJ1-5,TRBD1,TGTGCCAGCTCACACAGGGGGGACCAGCCCCAGCATTTT,CASSHRGDQPQHF
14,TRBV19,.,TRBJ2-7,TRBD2,TGTGCCAGTAGTAGAGGGACTAGCGGGGGCGAGCAGTACTTC,CASSRGTSGGEQYF
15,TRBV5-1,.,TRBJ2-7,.,TGCGCCAGCAGCTCCCAGGGTGGAGTCACCTACGAGCAGTACTTC,CASSSQGGVTYEQYF
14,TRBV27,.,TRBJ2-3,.,TGTGCCAGCAGTTACCAGGGATACGCAGATACGCAGTATTTT,CASSYQGYADTQYF
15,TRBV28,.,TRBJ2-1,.,TGTGCCAGCAGTCCTCTCATGAGCTCCTACAATGAGCAGTTCTTC,CASSPLMSSYNEQFF
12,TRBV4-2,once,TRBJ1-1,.,TGTGCCAGCAGCCACGGTCCCTCTGAAGCTTTCTTT,CASSHGPSEAFF
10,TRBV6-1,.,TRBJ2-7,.,TGTGCCAGCAGAAACTACGAGCAGTACTTC,CASRNYEQYF
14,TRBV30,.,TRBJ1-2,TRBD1,TGTGCCTGGAGTGTTGGACAGGGGGCCTATGGCTACACCTTC,CAWSVGQGAYGYTF
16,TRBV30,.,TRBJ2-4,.,TGTGCCTGGAGTGTAGAGGGCAGGGATGGCAAAAACATTCAGTACTTC,CAWSVEGRDGKNIQYF
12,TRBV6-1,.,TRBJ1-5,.,TGTGCCAGCAGTGAATCCTATCAGCCCCAGCATTTT,CASSESYQPQHF
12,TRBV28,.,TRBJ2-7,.,TGTGCCAGCGGTGTCAGGGTTATCGAGCAGTACTTC,CASGVRVIEQYF
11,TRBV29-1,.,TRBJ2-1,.,TGCAGCGTTGTATCGGAGAATGAGCAGTTCTTC,CSVVSENEQFF
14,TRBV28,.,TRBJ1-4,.,TGTGCCAGCCACCGTGGGGTTGAAGGAGAAAAACTGTTTTTT,CASHRGVEGEKLFF
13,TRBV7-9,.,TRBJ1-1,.,TGTGCCAGCAGCTCCGCGGAACGGCGGCAAGCTTTCTTT,CASSSAERRQAFF
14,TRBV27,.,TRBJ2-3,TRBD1,TGTGCCAGCAGTTTTCAAACAGGGGAGGATACGCAGTATTTT,CASSFQTGEDTQYF
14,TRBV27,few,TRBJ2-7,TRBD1,TGTGCCAGCAGGGACAGGGGAGGGGGATACGAGCAGTACTTC,CASRDRGGGYEQYF
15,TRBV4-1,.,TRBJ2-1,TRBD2,TGCGCCAGCAGCCAACACGGACTAGGAGGCAATGAGCAGTTCTTC,CASSQHGLGGNEQFF
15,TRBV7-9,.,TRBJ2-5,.,TGTGCCAGCAGCTTATCGACATTCCCGATCGAGACCCAGTACTTC,CASSLSTFPIETQYF
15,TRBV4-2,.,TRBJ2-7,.,TGTGCCAGCAGCCAAGAACTAGGTGAAGGCTACGAGCAGTACTTC,CASSQELGEGYEQYF
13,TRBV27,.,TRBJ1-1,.,TGTGCCAGCAGTGCATCGGTTGACACTGAAGCTTTCTTT,CASSASVDTEAFF
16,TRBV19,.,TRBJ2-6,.,TGTGCCAGTAGTTTCCCGGACAGCTCTGGGGCCAACGTCCTGACTTTC,CASSFPDSSGANVLTF
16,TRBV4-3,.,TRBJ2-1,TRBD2,TGCGCCAGCAGCCAAGGACTAGCTCAGTTGGGCAATGAGCAGTTCTTC,CASSQGLAQLGNEQFF
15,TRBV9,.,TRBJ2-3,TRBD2,TGTGCCAGCAGCGTAGTAGCGGGAGGCACAGATACGCAGTATTTT,CASSVVAGGTDTQYF
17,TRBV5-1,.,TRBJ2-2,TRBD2,TGCGCCAGCAGTCCGGGACTAGCGGGAGCGAACACCGGGGAGCTGTTTTTT,CASSPGLAGANTGELFF
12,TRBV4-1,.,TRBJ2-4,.,TGCGCCAGCAGCCAAGATTCACAGCGCAAGTACTTC,CASSQDSQRKYF
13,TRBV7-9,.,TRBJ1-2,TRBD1,TGTGCCAGCACCCGAGGGACAGGCTATGGCTACACCTTC,CASTRGTGYGYTF
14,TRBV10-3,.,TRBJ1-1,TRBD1,TGTGCCATCAGACCGGACAGGGTGTACACTGAAGCTTTCTTT,CAIRPDRVYTEAFF